The following is a T cell receptor (beta chain) sequence with its context. This specimen comes from a study of blood T cell repertoires in COVID-19. Study summary: There were acute and convalescent COVID-19 samples, and they came from the United States, Italy and Spain. T cells, B-cell-depleted T cells, or PBMCs provided the cDNA or gDNA that served as material.

In the authors' methods: Reference gene primers were amplified, and this amplification served to estimate nucleated cell counts. Produced via immunoSEQ multiplex PCR; TCRdb's table is partial and in-frame only. The V and J calls and clone size are taken from that table; D and trimming were inferred from the DNA. The sample includes some 110,000 clones, less than 95% of them seen just once. V lost 2 bases and J lost 0, with 8 bases in between. The CDR3 spans 14 residues. Germline V CDR1 and CDR2: SGHRS, YFSETQ. This chain joins TRBV5-1 and TRBJ1-1, with D uncertain. Input material: peripheral blood. This TCR was recovered from a human donor with active COVID-19. The donor label of this sample is uncertain. The CDR3 is CASSLQNMNTEAFF. The CDR3 DNA reads as TGCGCCAGCAGCTTACAGAACATGAACACTGAAGCTTTCTTT.